This entry lists 23 T cell receptor beta chains sequenced from one sample in a study of breast tumors, draining lymph nodes, adjacent tissues. Samples came from axillary lymph nodes draining the breast cancer. TCRdb processed the multiplex PCR reads anew with MiXCR; each CDR3 protein has one entry. The repertoire has fewer than 90,000 distinct CDR3 sequences, approximately 29% of them found once; the top ten carry roughly 7.3%. Sequenced material: axillary lymph node tissue. These TCRs come from a female donor with breast cancer. Some clones in this sample may be carry-over from other donors' samples.

The table lists this clonotype with many counts. This rearrangement joins TRBV7-2 to TRBJ2-7, with 10 bases that match TRBD2. The V and J ends lost 5 bases and 2 bases, in that order; junction bases with no gene match: 6. The CDR3 length is 15 residues. Germline CDR1 is SGHTA and CDR2 is FQGNSA. The CDR3 DNA reads as TGTGCCAGCAGCCGCGGTACTAGCGGGACCTACGAGCAGTACTTC. This codes for CASSRGTSGTYEQYF.

This clonotype was seen ten or more times. The V call is TRBV20-1, the J call TRBJ2-1; D ambiguous. CDR1 is DFQATT, CDR2 SNEGSKA, per germline (reference sequence). The germline V and J ends were trimmed by 6 bases and 3 bases, with 12 bases remaining between them. The CDR3 is 13 amino acids. The CDR3, as DNA: TGCAGTGCGAGAACAGTCCTCTACAATGAGCAGTTCTTC. Its translation: CSARTVLYNEQFF.

This clonotype showed up many times. The chain joins TRBV29-1 to TRBJ2-7; TRBD2 matches at 7 bases. J gave up 5 bases and V 3 bases, and 10 bases lay outside the gene matches. Per the germline V gene, CDR1 is SQVTM and CDR2 is ANQGSEA. The CDR3 totals 14 residues. The CDR3 nucleotides read TGCAGCGTTGACGGGCGGGAGAGCGGTCACGAGCAGTACTTC. It specifies CSVDGRESGHEQYF.

This clonotype was detected many times. The chain has TRBV4-2 and TRBJ1-5, with TRBD1 as a possible D gene (6 bases). From germline, CDR1 is LGHNA and CDR2 YNFKEQ. Between the trimmed V and J ends, which lost 3 bases and 2 bases, there was a span of 11 bases. CDR3 length equals 15 residues. The CDR3 DNA follows: TGTGCCAGCAGCCAGGCACAGGGCGGCAATCAGCCCCAGCATTTT. Translation: CASSQAQGGNQPQHF.

Worth noting for this clonotype: A read error is possible here, since a much larger clone lies one base away. This rearrangement joins TRBV19 to TRBJ2-1; D may be TRBD1 or TRBD2 (5 bases each). With 7 bases removed from V and 7 bases from J, the gap between germline ends came to 14 bases. Germline CDR1 LNHDA, CDR2 SQIVND (reference sequence). The CDR3 covers 13 residues. The CDR3 nucleotides are TGTGCCAGTACGGGACGGGGCACAAATGAGCAGTTCTTC. Amino acid sequence: CASTGRGTNEQFF.

This clonotype showed up many times. This chain joins TRBV16 and TRBJ2-5, with D unclear. In germline, CDR1 is KGHSY, CDR2 FQNENV. V lost 5 bases and J lost 1, with 8 bases in between. The CDR3 extends over 13 amino acids. The DNA for the CDR3 is TGTGCCAGCAGCAGGATATCCCAAGAGACCCAGTACTTC. Its translation: CASSRISQETQYF.

In this sample, this clonotype turned up many times. The chain recombines TRBV5-8 with TRBJ1-2, with no clear D. Trimming took 1 base from V and 4 from J, leaving 8 bases between them. Germline V lookup: CDR1 SGHTS, CDR2 YDEGEE. This CDR3 is 13 amino acids long. The CDR3 coding sequence is TGTGCCAGCAGCTTGCTGGGGTCCTATGGCTACACCTTC. Residues: CASSLLGSYGYTF.

V gene TRBV7-9 combines with J gene TRBJ2-7; D is unresolved. Germline V gene sequence: CDR1 SEHNR, CDR2 FQNEAQ (reference sequence). V dropped 7 bases and J dropped 4 bases, with 17 bases sitting between them. This CDR3 region has 14 residues. The CDR3 sequence is CASTSGIAGYEQYF. The CDR3 DNA reads as TGTGCCAGCACCTCAGGCATAGCCGGATACGAGCAGTACTTC.

This clonotype showed up just a few times. A much larger clonotype is one base distant, so this may be a read error. The chain's CDR3 is CASSHSGLAGAVGELFF. The DNA of the CDR3 is TGTGCCAGCAGTCACTCGGGACTAGCGGGAGCGGTCGGGGAGCTGTTTTTT. The chain is built from TRBV6-4 and TRBJ2-2, with 14 bases lining up with TRBD2. This CDR3 comprises 17 residues. The germline V gene has CDR1 MRHNA and CDR2 SNTAGT.

This clonotype was seen a single time. V gene TRBV12-2 combines with J gene TRBJ2-3; TRBD1, as called in the table, went unchecked against the DNA. TRBV12-2 is a recognized pseudogene. The CDR3 runs to 18 residues. CDR3 in amino acids: CASRFFSTGGPSTDTQYF. As DNA, the CDR3 is TGTGCAAGTCGCTTTTTCAGTACTGGGGGCCCTAGCACAGATACGCAGTATTTT.

This clonotype was seen repeatedly, ten times or more. The chain employs TRBV20-1 and TRBJ1-6; D unresolved. The germline gives CDR1 DFQATT, CDR2 SNEGSKA (reference sequence). The V end was cut by 0 bases, the J end by 8 bases, with 11 bases between. This CDR3 contains 14 residues. The CDR3: CSARDQGRYSPLHF. DNA of the CDR3: TGCAGTGCTAGAGATCAAGGCCGATATTCACCCCTCCACTTT.

This clonotype came up many times. The rearrangement uses TRBV12-5 and TRBJ1-2, with 7 bases aligning to TRBD1. V lost 5 bases, J lost 4 bases, and 10 bases stayed unmatched. This CDR3 contains 15 residues. CDR1 is LGHNT and CDR2 is FRNRAP in the germline V gene. CDR3 bases: TGTGCTAGTGGTCAGTCAGGGGGAAGACCCTATGGCTACACCTTC. Translated: CASGQSGGRPYGYTF.

This clonotype has just a few counts. One base away lies a much larger clone, so this may be a sequencing read error. The CDR3 here is CASSYGGATSYEQYF. The CDR3 DNA reads TGTGCCAGCAGCTACGGCGGGGCGACCTCCTACGAGCAGTACTTC. The rearrangement links TRBV11-2 to TRBJ2-7; D possibly corresponds to TRBD2 (6 bases). V lost 4 bases, J lost 0 bases, and 13 bases lay in between. CDR1 is SGHAT, CDR2 FQNNGV, per germline. There are 15 residues in the CDR3.

A word on this clonotype: Given a much more abundant clone one base away, this may be a read error. The chain links TRBV12-3 or TRBV12-4 to TRBJ2-5; 8 bases match TRBD2. The CDR3 runs 15 residues. The junction had 9 bases not matched to a gene; V was cut back by 6 bases and J by 3 bases. Written as DNA, the CDR3 is TGTGCCAGCAGCCACTCTCGGGGGGGGGAAGAGACCCAGTACTTC. It encodes CASSHSRGGEETQYF.

The table lists this clonotype with many counts. The chain joins TRBV6-1 to TRBJ1-3; D is undetermined. The germline V and J ends were trimmed by 3 bases and 2 bases, with 11 bases remaining between them. The germline CDR1 and CDR2 sequences are MNHNS and SASEGT. This CDR3 comprises 15 residues. The CDR3 region has the DNA TGTGCCAGCAGTGAGGCCTCAAACCCTGGAAACACCATATATTTT. Amino acid sequence: CASSEASNPGNTIYF.

There are many counts of this clonotype. The chain combines TRBV30 with TRBJ2-1, with 7 bases that match TRBD2. Germline CDR1 is GTSNPN and CDR2 is SVGIG (reference sequence). The CDR3 is 13 amino acids. The J segment lost 10 bases and the V segment lost 4 bases, leaving 10 bases of the junction unmatched. CDR3 nucleotide sequence: TGTGCCTGGACTGTGGGGGGGTTCATGGAGCAGTTCTTC. Translated: CAWTVGGFMEQFF.

This chain connects TRBV29-1 to TRBJ2-3, with D tentatively TRBD1 or TRBD2 (5 bases each). CDR3 length equals 15 residues. V lost 1 base and J lost 1, with 12 bases in between. From germline, CDR1 is SQVTM and CDR2 ANQGSEA. CDR3 coding DNA: TGCAGCGTTGAAGTTGGTGGGGGAGGCACAGATACGCAGTATTTT. It yields the protein CSVEVGGGGTDTQYF.

The chain carries TRBV5-1 and TRBJ2-7; D may be TRBD1 (5 bases). The CDR3 extends over 15 amino acids. The ends were cut back, 0 bases at V and 6 bases at J, with 16 bases in the middle. Germline V lookup: CDR1 SGHRS, CDR2 YFSETQ. This chain's CDR3 is CASSLGWGQLSEQYF. In DNA, the CDR3 is TGCGCCAGCAGCTTGGGTTGGGGCCAGCTTTCCGAGCAGTACTTC.

This clonotype occurred many times. This chain uses TRBV7-9 with TRBJ2-1; weak D call: TRBD1 (6 bases). Trimming pared 2 bases from V and 5 bases from J, leaving 13 bases between. CDR1 and CDR2 (germline): SEHNR, FQNEAQ (reference sequence). CDR3 length equals 15 residues. DNA for the CDR3: TGTGCCAGCAGCTTAATTGAACAGGGAAACAATGAGCAGTTCTTC. It encodes CASSLIEQGNNEQFF. Full variable domain (missing parts from reference TRBV7-9 and TRBJ2-1): DTGVSQNPRHKITKRGQNVTFRCDPISEHNRLYWYRQTLGQGPEFLTYFQNEAQLEKSRLLSDRFSAERPKGSFSTLEIQRTEQGDSAMYLCASSLIEQGNNEQFFGPGTRLTVL.

Of note for this clonotype: Sequence at one end of the junction differs from germline and may be a read error. The rearrangement uses TRBV6-7 and TRBJ2-5; 10 positions agree with TRBD2. TRBV6-7 has ORF status, its function being uncertain. The CDR3 is 16 residues long. The CDR3 bases are TGTGCCAGCAGCCTCACTCCGGGGCTAGCGGGAGAGGCCCAGTACTTC. Its protein is CASSLTPGLAGEAQYF.

The rearrangement joins TRBV7-2 to TRBJ1-2; 11 bases fit TRBD1. The CDR3 spans 13 residues. Germline loops: CDR1 SGHTA, CDR2 FQGNSA. Trimming cost V 5 bases and J 6 bases; bases outside gene matches: 2. CDR3 sequence (DNA): TGTGCCAGCAGCCGGACAGGGGGCCATGGCTACACCTTC. Residues: CASSRTGGHGYTF.

This clonotype has just one count. This could be a read error, since a much larger clone is one nucleotide away. The rearrangement uses TRBV5-1 and TRBJ1-4, with 11 bases identical to TRBD1. This CDR3 has 13 amino acids. CDR1 and CDR2 (germline): SGHRS, YFSETQ. The DNA of the CDR3 is TGCGCCAGCACCGGGACAGGGGGTGAAAACCTGTCTTTT. Encoded protein: CASTGTGGENLSF. The whole variable domain, remainder taken from reference TRBV5-1 and TRBJ1-4, is KAGVTQTPRYLIKTRGQQVTLSCSPISGHRSVSWYQQTPGQGLQFLFEYFSETQRNKGNFPGRFSGRQFSNSRSEMNVSTLELGDSALYLCASTGTGGENLSFGSGTQLSVL.

On this clonotype: Possible read error: a much larger clone is one base away. The chain is built from TRBV20-1 and TRBJ1-2, with TRBD1 as a possible D gene (5 bases). CDR1 DFQATT and CDR2 SNEGSKA come from the germline V gene (reference sequence). CDR3 size: 15 residues. The CDR3: CSARARPRGAYGYIF. The CDR3 coding sequence is TGCAGTGCTAGAGCCCGCCCCCGGGGCGCCTATGGCTACATCTTC.